These T cell receptor beta chains were read from a single sample in a study of blood T cell repertoires in COVID-19. Sequenced by immunoSEQ multiplex PCR; TCRdb stores in-frame clones only, minus some. The table has 71,000 or so clones, approximately 80% seen once; the top ten hold roughly 28%. Material: peripheral blood. These receptors all stem from a man in his 70s with acute or convalescent COVID-19. CDR3s include the opening cysteine and the closing phenylalanine or tryptophan. Each record gives: D gene, V gene, J gene, clone size, CDR3 protein, CDR3 DNA. The D gene is left open where the match is weak. Clone size is shown for a subset of rows, as once, few, many or a class of expanded clone.

-	TRBV27	TRBJ2-5	-	CASSLYRQQETQYF	TGTGCCAGCAGTTTATATCGACAGCAAGAGACCCAGTACTTC
-	TRBV7-2	TRBJ1-1	few	CASSLATGFSSPGEAFF	TGTGCCAGCAGCTTAGCCACAGGCTTCTCCTCCCCCGGTGAAGCTTTCTTT
-	TRBV9	TRBJ2-1	-	CASSAGDREGYNEQFF	TGTGCCAGCAGCGCGGGAGACAGGGAAGGGTACAATGAGCAGTTCTTC
-	TRBV12-3/TRBV12-4	TRBJ1-1	-	CASSLSGLEAFF	TGTGCCAGCAGTTTATCAGGCCTTGAAGCTTTCTTT
-	TRBV5-1	TRBJ2-1	-	CASSPTGSTVQFF	TGCGCCAGCAGCCCAACAGGGAGTACGGTTCAGTTCTTC
TRBD2	TRBV5-6	TRBJ2-7	-	CASSQRLAGFEQYF	TGTGCCAGCAGCCAGAGACTAGCGGGTTTCGAGCAGTACTTC
TRBD2	TRBV28	TRBJ2-7	-	CASRGGLAGARRYF	TGTGCCAGCAGGGGTGGACTAGCGGGAGCTCGACGGTACTTC
-	TRBV4-2	TRBJ1-2	-	CASSPRHGDYGYTF	TGTGCCAGCAGCCCCCGACACGGTGACTATGGCTACACCTTC
TRBD1	TRBV5-6	TRBJ2-5	-	CASSLVGTGKGETQYF	TGTGCCAGCAGCTTGGTCGGGACAGGGAAAGGGGAGACCCAGTACTTC
-	TRBV2	TRBJ1-2	few	CASVIRRGSNYGYTF	TGTGCCAGCGTAATAAGGAGGGGATCTAACTATGGCTACACCTTC
TRBD2	TRBV20-1	TRBJ2-7	-	CSASVSGGPYEQYF	TGCAGTGCTAGTGTGAGCGGGGGACCCTACGAGCAGTACTTC